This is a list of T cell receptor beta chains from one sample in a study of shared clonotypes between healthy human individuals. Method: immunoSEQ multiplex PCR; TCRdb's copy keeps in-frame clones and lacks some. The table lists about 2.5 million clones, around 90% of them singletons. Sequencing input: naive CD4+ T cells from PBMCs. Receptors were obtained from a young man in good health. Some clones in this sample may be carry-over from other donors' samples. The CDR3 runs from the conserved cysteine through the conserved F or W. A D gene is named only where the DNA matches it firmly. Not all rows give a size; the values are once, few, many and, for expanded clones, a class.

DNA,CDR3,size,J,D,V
TGTGCCAGCAGCGTTGTGCAGGGGCGATATTACGATCATACGCAGTATTTT,CASSVVQGRYYDHTQYF,NA,TRBJ2-3,NA,TRBV11-2
TGTGCCTGGAGGAGTTGGGACAGGGGACTTTACGAGCAGTACTTC,CAWRSWDRGLYEQYF,NA,TRBJ2-7,TRBD1,TRBV30
TGCGCCAGCAGCCAAGATTGGCAGACCCTCTACGAGCAGTACTTC,CASSQDWQTLYEQYF,NA,TRBJ2-7,NA,TRBV4-3
TGCGCCAGCAGCCACAAAAACTCCCGGGACAGGGAGCAAGCCCATGGCTACACCTTC,CASSHKNSRDREQAHGYTF,NA,TRBJ1-2,TRBD1,TRBV4-1
TGCGCCAGCAGCCTTAGCGGAACAACCTACGAGCAGTACTTC,CASSLSGTTYEQYF,NA,TRBJ2-7,NA,TRBV5-1
TGTGCCACCGCGTCGCGTAGCAATCAGCCCCAGCATTTT,CATASRSNQPQHF,NA,TRBJ1-5,NA,TRBV10-3
TGCGCCAGCAGCTTGCTTTTGGGGAGCACTGAAGCTTTCTTT,CASSLLLGSTEAFF,NA,TRBJ1-1,NA,TRBV5-1
TGTGCCAGCTCACCTCGCAGGGATACTGAAGCTTTCTTT,CASSPRRDTEAFF,NA,TRBJ1-1,NA,TRBV18
TGTGCCAGCAGCCCGGTGGGGCAGGGGGCAACTGAAGCTTTCTTT,CASSPVGQGATEAFF,NA,TRBJ1-1,TRBD1,TRBV11-1
TGCGCCAGCAGCCCGATGCAGGGGGAATATGGCTACACCTTC,CASSPMQGEYGYTF,NA,TRBJ1-2,TRBD1,TRBV4-3
TGTGCCAGCAGCCGACCCCAGGGACAGGGGAGCGGCGGGGAGCTGTTTTTT,CASSRPQGQGSGGELFF,once,TRBJ2-2,TRBD1,TRBV7-2
TGTGCCAGCAACCGCGCCCGGGAGGAATCCGAGCAGTACTTC,CASNRAREESEQYF,NA,TRBJ2-7,TRBD2,TRBV6-5
TGTGCCAGCAGCTTATCCCCACAAAACGGGAACACTGAAGCTTTCTTT,CASSLSPQNGNTEAFF,NA,TRBJ1-1,NA,TRBV7-2
TGTGCCAGCACCCTCCGGGCCAGGACCCAAAAAGGGGAGACCCAGTACTTC,CASTLRARTQKGETQYF,once,TRBJ2-5,NA,TRBV2
TGTGCCAGTAGGGAGGCGGGTTTGGTGGCTTACGAGCAGTACTTC,CASREAGLVAYEQYF,few,TRBJ2-7,NA,TRBV19
TGTGCCAGCTCACCGCCAGGGGACACTGAAGCTTTCTTT,CASSPPGDTEAFF,few,TRBJ1-1,NA,TRBV18
TGTGCCTGGAGTCGAATTAGACTAGCGGGCCTTAATGAGCAGTTCTTC,CAWSRIRLAGLNEQFF,NA,TRBJ2-1,TRBD2,TRBV30
TGTGCCAGCAGTGTCAGGCAGGGGGCGTCGGATGAAGCTTTCTTT,CASSVRQGASDEAFF,NA,TRBJ1-1,TRBD1,TRBV2
TGCGCCAGCAGCTTCCGGGAGGGCCCCACCGGGGAGCTGTTTTTT,CASSFREGPTGELFF,NA,TRBJ2-2,TRBD2,TRBV5-1
TGTGCCAGCAGCTTAGAGACAGGGGGGTACAATGAGCAGTTCTTC,CASSLETGGYNEQFF,NA,TRBJ2-1,TRBD1,TRBV7-2
TGCGCCAGCAGCTTGGGGCTCGGGACAGGGGGCACTGAAGCTTTCTTT,CASSLGLGTGGTEAFF,NA,TRBJ1-1,TRBD1,TRBV5-1
TGCGCCAGCAGCCCAGAACCGGGACAGAAACAAGAGACCCAGTACTTC,CASSPEPGQKQETQYF,NA,TRBJ2-5,TRBD1,TRBV5-1
TGTGCCAGCAGCTTAGGACAGGGAGTGAGCGACTCCTATGGCTACACCTTC,CASSLGQGVSDSYGYTF,NA,TRBJ1-2,TRBD1,TRBV7-9
TGTGCCAGCTCACCCGAAGGGAAGAACACTGAAGCTTTCTTT,CASSPEGKNTEAFF,NA,TRBJ1-1,NA,TRBV18
TGTGCCAGCAGTTCCCCATTAGCCAAAAACATTCAGTACTTC,CASSSPLAKNIQYF,NA,TRBJ2-4,NA,TRBV27
TGTGCCAGCAGGGGTGGGTCTCTCCCCCAGTACTTC,CASRGGSLPQYF,NA,TRBJ2-5,NA,TRBV6-1
TGTGCCAGCAGGCTTGAGGAGACCCAGTACTTC,CASRLEETQYF,NA,TRBJ2-5,NA,TRBV28
TGTGCCACCAGCAGAGAGGGGCAGGGAGGCAATGAGCAGTTCTTC,CATSREGQGGNEQFF,NA,TRBJ2-1,NA,TRBV15
TGCGCCAGTAGCTACCAGACAGGGGATTCCGCGGAGGAGCAGTTCTTC,CASSYQTGDSAEEQFF,NA,TRBJ2-1,TRBD1,TRBV5-1
TGCAGCGGGGGGGGTCACAATGAGCAGTTCTTC,CSGGGHNEQFF,NA,TRBJ2-1,TRBD2,TRBV29-1
TGCGCCAGCAGTGAGTCAGCAGGTGGGGTCTACGAGCAGTACTTC,CASSESAGGVYEQYF,NA,TRBJ2-7,NA,TRBV10-1
TGTGCCAGCAGCTTAGACGGCCTCGTCTCTGGAAACACCATATATTTT,CASSLDGLVSGNTIYF,NA,TRBJ1-3,NA,TRBV7-9
TGTGCCAGCAGTGAAGCGTGGGGGCCCCAGCATTTT,CASSEAWGPQHF,NA,TRBJ1-5,NA,TRBV6-1
TGTGCCAGCAGCGTCAGCGGGAGTTTCCCCTACGAGCAGTACTTC,CASSVSGSFPYEQYF,NA,TRBJ2-7,TRBD2,TRBV7-9
TGTGCCAGCAGCCCGGTGTCTAGGGAGACCCAGTACTTC,CASSPVSRETQYF,NA,TRBJ2-5,NA,TRBV5-4
TGTGCCAGCAGTGAATATAGGACTATCTCCTACGAGCAGTACTTC,CASSEYRTISYEQYF,once,TRBJ2-7,NA,TRBV25-1
TGTGCCAGCAGCCTCACAGGGGTGGGTGGCTACACCTTC,CASSLTGVGGYTF,NA,TRBJ1-2,TRBD1,TRBV5-6
TGCGCCAGCAGCAACGGACGAGAGACCCAGTACTTC,CASSNGRETQYF,NA,TRBJ2-5,NA,TRBV5-1
TGTGCCAGCTCACCCCCGGGACAGGGGTCGGACGAGCAGTACTTC,CASSPPGQGSDEQYF,NA,TRBJ2-7,TRBD1,TRBV18